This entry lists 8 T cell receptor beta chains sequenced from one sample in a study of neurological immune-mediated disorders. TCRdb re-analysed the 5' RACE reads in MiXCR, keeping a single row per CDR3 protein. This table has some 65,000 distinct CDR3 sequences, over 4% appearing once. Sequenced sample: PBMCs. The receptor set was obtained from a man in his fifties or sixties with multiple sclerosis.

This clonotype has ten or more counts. The CDR3 nucleotides read TGTGCCAGCACTGCCGGGACTTACCCGAGGGAGCAGTACTTC. Protein: CASTAGTYPREQYF. The chain recombines TRBV2 with TRBJ2-7; D is possibly TRBD2 (6 bases). Germline values: CDR1 SNHLY, CDR2 FYNNEI. This CDR3 has 14 amino acids. Trimming left V 7 bases short and J 7 bases short, with 20 bases between.

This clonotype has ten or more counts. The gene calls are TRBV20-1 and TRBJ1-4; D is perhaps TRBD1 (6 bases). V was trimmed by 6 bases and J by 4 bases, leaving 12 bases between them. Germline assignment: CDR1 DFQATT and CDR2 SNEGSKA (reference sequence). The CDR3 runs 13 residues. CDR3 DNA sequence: TGCAGTGCCGCGACAGGTATTAATGAAAAACTGTTTTTT. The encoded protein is CSAATGINEKLFF.

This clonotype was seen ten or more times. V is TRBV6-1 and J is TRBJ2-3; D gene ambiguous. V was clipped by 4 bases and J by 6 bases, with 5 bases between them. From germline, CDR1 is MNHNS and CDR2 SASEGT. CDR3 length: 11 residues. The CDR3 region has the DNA TGTGCCAGCAGTGTGCGGGATACGCAGTATTTT. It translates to CASSVRDTQYF.

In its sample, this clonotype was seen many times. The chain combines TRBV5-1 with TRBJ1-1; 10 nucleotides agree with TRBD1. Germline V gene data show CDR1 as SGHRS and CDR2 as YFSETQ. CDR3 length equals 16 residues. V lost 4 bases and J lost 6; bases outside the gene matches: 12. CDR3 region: CASSHDPGQGSAEAFF. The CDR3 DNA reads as TGCGCCAGCAGCCACGATCCGGGACAGGGGAGCGCTGAAGCTTTCTTT.

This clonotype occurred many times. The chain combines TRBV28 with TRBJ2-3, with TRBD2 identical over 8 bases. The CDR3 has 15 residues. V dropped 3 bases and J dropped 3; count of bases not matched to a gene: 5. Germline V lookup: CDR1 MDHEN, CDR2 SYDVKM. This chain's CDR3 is CASSFPSGGTDTQYF. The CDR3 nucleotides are TGTGCCAGCAGTTTTCCGAGCGGGGGAACAGATACGCAGTATTTT.

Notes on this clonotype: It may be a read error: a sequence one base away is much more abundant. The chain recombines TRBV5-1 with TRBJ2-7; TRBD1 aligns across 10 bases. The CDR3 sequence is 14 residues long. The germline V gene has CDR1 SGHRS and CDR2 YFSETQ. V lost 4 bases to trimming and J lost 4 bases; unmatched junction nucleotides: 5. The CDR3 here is CASSGGTGVYEQYV. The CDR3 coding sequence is TGCGCCAGCAGCGGAGGGACAGGGGTTTACGAGCAGTACGTC.

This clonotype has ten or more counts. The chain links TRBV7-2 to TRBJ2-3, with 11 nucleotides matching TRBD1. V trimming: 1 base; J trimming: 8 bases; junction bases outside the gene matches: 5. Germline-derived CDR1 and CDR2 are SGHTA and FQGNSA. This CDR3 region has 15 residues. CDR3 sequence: CASSLGGQGGGTQYF. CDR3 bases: TGTGCCAGCAGCTTAGGGGGACAGGGGGGTGGTACGCAGTATTTT.

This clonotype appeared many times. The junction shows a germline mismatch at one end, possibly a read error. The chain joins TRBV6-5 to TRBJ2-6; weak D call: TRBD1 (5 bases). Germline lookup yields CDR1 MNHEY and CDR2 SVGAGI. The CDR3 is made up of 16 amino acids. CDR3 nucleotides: TGTGCCAGCAGCCGAGATAGGATATCTGGGGCCAAAGTCCTGACTTTC. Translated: CASSRDRISGAKVLTF.